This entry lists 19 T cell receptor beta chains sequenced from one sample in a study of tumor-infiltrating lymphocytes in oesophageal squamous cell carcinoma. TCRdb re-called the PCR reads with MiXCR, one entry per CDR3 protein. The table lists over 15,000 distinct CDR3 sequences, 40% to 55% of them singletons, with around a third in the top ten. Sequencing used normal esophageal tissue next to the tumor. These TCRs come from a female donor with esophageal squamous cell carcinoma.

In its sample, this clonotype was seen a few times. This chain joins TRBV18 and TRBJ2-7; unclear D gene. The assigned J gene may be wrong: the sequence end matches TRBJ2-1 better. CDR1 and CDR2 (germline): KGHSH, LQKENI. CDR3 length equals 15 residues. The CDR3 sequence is CASSPRDQNVNEQFF. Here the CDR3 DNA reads TGTGCCAGCTCACCACGAGACCAGAACGTCAATGAGCAGTTCTTC.

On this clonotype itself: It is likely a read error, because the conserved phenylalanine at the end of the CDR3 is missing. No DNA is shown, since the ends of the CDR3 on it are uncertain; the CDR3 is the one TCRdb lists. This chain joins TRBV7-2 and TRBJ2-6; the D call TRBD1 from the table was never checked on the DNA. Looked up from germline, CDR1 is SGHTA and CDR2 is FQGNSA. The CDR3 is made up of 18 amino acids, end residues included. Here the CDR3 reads CASSLLGHGGYNEQFFGA.

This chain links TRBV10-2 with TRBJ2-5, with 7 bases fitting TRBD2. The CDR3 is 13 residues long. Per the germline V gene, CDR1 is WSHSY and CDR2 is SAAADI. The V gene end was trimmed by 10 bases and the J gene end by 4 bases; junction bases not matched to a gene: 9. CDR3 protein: CATGEAGLETQYF. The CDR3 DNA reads TGCGCCACGGGAGAAGCGGGATTAGAGACCCAGTACTTC.

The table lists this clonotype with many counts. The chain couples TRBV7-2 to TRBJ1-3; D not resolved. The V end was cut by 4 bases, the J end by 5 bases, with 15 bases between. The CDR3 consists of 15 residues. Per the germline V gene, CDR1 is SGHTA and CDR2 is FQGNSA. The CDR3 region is CASSSPHKLRNTIYF. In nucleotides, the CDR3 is TGTGCCAGCAGCTCCCCCCATAAATTAAGAAACACCATATATTTT.

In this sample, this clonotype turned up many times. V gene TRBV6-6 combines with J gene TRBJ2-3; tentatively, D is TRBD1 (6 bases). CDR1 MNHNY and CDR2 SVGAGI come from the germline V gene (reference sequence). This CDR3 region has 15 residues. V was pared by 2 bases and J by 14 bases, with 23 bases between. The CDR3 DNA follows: TGTGCCAGCAGTTACCAGACAGGTTTAACCGGGGAGCTGTATTTT. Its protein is CASSYQTGLTGELYF.

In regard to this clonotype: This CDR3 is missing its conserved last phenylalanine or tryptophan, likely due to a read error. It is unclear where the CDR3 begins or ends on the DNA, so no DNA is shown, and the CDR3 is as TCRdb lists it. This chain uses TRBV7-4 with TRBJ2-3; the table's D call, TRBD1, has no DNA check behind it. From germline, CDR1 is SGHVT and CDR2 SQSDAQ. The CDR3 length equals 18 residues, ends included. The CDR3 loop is CASSPKPGQRTMATPSVR.

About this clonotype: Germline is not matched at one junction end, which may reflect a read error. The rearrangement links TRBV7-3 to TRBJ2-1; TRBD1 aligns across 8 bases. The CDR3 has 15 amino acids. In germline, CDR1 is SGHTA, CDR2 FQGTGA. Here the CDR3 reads CASSLQQGGTGELYF. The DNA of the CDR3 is TGTGCCAGCAGCTTACAACAGGGGGGCACCGGGGAGCTGTACTTC.

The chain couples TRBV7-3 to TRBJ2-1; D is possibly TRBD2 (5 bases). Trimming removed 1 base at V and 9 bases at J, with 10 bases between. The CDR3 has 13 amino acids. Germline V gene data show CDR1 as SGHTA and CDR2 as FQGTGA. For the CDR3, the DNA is TGTGCCAGCAGCTTAATCCGGGATGGTGAGCAGTTCTTC. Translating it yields CASSLIRDGEQFF.

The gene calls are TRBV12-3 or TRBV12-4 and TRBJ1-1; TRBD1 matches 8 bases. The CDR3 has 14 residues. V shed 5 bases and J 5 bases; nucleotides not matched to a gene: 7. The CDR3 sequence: CASSTQTGGTEAFF. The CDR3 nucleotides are TGTGCCAGCAGTACCCAAACAGGGGGGACTGAAGCTTTCTTT.

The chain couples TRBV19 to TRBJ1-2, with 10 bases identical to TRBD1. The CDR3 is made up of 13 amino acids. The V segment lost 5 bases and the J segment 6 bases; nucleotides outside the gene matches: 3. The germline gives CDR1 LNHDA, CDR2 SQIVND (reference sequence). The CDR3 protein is CASSPGQGNGYTF. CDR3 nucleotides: TGTGCCAGTAGTCCGGGACAGGGGAATGGCTACACCTTC.

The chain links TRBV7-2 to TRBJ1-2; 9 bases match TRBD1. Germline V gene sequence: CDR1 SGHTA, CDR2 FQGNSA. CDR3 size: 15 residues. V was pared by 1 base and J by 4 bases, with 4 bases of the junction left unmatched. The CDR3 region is CASSLGTGGIYGYTF. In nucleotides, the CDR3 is TGTGCCAGCAGCTTAGGAACAGGGGGCATCTATGGCTACACCTTC.

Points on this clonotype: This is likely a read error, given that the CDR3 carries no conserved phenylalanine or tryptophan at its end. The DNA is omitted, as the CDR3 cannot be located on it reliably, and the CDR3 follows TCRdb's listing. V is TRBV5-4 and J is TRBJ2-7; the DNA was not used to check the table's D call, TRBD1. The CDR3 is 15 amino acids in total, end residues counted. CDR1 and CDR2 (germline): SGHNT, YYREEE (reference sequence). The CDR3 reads CASSLGQEYGYTFGS.

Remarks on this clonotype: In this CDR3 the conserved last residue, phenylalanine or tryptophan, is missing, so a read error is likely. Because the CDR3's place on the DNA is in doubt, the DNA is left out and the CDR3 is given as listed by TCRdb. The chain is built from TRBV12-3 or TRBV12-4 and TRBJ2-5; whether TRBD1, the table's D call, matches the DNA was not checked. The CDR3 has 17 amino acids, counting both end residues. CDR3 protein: CASSPSRETGSGYTFGS.

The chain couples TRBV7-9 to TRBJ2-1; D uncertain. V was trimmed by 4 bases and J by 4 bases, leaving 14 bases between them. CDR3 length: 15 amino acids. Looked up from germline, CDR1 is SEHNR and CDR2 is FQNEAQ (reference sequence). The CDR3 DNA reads TGTGCCAGCAGCTGGCTATCTCACAATTACAATGAGCAGTTCTTC. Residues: CASSWLSHNYNEQFF.

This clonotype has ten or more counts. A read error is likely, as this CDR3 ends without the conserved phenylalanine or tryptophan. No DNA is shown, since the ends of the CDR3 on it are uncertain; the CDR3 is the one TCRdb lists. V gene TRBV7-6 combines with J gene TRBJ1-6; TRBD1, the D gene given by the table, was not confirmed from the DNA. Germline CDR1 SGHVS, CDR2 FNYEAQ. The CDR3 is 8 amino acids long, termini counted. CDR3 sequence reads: CASSFMGQ.

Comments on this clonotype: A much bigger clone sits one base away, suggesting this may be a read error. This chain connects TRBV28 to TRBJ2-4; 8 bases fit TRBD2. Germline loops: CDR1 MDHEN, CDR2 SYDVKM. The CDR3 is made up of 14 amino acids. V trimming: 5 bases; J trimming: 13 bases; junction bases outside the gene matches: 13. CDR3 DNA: TGTGCCAGCAGTCCGGGGGGGACCTACAATGAGCAGTACTTC. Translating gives CASSPGGTYNEQYF.

CDR3 in DNA: TGTGCCAGCAGCTTTTTGGGCCAGAAGCAGTACTTC. It yields the protein CASSFLGQKQYF. This chain uses TRBV7-4 with TRBJ1-1; no reliable D call. The last part of the DNA fits TRBJ2-7 better; the J call may be wrong. Germline CDR1 SGHVT, CDR2 SQSDAQ. The CDR3 is 12 amino acids.

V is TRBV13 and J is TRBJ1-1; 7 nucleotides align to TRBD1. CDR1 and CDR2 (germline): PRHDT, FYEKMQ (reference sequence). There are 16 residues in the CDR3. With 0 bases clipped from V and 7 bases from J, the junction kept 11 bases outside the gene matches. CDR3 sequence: CASSLGPLRTGFEAFF. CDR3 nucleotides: TGTGCCAGCAGCTTAGGCCCCCTAAGGACAGGATTTGAAGCTTTCTTT.

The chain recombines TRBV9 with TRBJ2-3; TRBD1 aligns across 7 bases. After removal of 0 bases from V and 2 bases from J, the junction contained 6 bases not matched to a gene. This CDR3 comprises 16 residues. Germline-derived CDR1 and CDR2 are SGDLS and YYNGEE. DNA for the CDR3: TGTGCCAGCAGCGTAGAGGGGGCAACAGACACAGATACGCAGTATTTT. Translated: CASSVEGATDTDTQYF.